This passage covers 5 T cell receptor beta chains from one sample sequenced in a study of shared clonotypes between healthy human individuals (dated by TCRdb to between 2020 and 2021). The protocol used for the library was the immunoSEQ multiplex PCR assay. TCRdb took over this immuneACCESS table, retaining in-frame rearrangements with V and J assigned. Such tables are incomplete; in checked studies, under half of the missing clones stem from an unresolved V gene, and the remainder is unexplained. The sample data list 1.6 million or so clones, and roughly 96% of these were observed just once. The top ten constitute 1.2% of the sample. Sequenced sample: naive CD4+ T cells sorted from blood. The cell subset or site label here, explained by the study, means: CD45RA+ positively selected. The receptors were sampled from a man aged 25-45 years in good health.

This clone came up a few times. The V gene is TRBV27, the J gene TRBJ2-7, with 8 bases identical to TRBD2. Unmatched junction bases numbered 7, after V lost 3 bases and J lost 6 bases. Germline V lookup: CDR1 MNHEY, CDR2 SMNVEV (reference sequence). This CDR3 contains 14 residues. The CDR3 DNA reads TGTGCCAGCAGTTTTAGGACTAGCCGATCCGAGCAGTACTTC. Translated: CASSFRTSRSEQYF.

The CDR3 nucleotides are TGTGCCAGCAGTGAATATGGCAGGAAAGAGACCCAGTACTTC. Translating gives CASSEYGRKETQYF. V gene TRBV25-1 combines with J gene TRBJ2-5; D unresolved. Trimming shortened V by 0 bases and J by 3 bases, and 8 bases separated the two germline ends. CDR1 is MGHDK and CDR2 is SYGVNS in the germline V gene. This CDR3 spans 14 amino acids.

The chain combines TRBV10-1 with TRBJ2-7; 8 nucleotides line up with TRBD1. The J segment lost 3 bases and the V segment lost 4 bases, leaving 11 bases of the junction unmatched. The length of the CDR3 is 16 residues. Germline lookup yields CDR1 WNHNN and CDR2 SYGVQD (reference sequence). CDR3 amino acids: CASSAQPTGEGYEQYF. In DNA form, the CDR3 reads TGCGCCAGCAGTGCCCAACCGACAGGGGAAGGCTACGAGCAGTACTTC.

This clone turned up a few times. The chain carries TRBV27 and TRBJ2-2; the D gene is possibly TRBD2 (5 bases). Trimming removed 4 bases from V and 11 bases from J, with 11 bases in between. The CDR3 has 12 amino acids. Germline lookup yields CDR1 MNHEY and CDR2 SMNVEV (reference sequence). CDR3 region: CASSSRGPELFF. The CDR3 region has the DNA TGTGCCAGCAGTTCCCGGGGTCCCGAGCTGTTTTTT.

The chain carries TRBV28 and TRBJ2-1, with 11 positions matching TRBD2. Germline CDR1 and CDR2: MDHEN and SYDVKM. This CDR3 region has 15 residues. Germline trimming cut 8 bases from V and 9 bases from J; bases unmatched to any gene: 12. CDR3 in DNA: TGTGCCAGCGGACCCGTGCTAGCGGGAGGCCCTGAGCAGTTCTTC. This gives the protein CASGPVLAGGPEQFF.